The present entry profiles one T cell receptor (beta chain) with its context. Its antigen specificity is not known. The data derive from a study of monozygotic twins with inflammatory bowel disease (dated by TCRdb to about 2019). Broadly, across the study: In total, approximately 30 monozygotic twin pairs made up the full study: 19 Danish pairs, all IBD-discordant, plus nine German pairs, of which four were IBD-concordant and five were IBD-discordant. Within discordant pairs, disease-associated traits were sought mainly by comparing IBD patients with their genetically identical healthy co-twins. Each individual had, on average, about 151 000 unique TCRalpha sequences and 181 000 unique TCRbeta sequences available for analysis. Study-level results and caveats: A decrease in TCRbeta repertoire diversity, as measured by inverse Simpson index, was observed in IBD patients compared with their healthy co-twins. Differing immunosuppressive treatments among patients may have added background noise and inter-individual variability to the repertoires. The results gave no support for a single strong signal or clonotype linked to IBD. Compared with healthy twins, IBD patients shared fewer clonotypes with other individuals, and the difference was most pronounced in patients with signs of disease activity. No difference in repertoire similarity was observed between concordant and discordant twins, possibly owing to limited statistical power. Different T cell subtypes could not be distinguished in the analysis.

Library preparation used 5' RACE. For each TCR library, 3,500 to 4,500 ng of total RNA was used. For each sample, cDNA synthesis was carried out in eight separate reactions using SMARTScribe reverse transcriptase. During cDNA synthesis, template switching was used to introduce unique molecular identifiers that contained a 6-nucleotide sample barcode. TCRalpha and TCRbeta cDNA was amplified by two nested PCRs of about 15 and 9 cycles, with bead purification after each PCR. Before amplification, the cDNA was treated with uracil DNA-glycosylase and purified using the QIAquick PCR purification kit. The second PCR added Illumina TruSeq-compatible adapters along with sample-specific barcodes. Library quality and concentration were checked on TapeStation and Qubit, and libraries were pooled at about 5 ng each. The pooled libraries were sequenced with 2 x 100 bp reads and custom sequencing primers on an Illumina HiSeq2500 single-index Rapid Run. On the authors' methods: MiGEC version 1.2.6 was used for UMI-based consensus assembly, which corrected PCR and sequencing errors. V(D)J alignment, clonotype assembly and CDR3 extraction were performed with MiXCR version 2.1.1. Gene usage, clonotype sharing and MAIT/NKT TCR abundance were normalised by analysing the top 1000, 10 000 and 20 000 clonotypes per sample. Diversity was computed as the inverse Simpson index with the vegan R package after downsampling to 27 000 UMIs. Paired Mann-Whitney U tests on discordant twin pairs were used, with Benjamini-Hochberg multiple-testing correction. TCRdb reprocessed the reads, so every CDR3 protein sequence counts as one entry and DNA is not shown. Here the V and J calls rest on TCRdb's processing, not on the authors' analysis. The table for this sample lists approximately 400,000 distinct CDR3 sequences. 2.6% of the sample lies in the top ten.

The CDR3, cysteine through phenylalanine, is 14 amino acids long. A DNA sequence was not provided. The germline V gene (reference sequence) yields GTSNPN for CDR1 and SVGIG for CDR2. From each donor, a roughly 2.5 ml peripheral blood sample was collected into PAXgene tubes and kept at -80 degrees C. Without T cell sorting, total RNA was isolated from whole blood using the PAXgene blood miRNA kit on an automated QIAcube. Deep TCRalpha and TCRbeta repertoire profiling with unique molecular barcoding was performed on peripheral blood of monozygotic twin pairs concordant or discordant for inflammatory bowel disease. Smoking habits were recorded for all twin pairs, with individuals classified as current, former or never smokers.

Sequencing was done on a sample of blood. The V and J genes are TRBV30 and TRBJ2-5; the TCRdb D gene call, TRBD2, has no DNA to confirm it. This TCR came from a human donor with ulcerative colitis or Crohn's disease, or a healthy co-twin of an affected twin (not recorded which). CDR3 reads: CAWRERGGRETQYF.